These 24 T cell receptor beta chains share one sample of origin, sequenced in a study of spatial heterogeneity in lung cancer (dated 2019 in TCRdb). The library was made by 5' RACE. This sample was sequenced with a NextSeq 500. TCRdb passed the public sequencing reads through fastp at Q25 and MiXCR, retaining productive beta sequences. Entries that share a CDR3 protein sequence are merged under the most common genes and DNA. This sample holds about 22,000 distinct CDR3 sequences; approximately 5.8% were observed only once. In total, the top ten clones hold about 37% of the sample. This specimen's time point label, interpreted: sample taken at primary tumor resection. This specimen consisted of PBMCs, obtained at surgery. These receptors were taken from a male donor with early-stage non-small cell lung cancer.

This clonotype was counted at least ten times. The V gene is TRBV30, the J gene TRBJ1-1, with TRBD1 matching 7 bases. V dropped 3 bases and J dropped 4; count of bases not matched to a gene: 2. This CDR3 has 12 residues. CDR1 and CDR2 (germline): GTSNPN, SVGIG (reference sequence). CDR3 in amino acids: CAWRRDSTEAFF. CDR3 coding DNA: TGTGCCTGGAGAAGGGACAGCACTGAAGCTTTCTTT.

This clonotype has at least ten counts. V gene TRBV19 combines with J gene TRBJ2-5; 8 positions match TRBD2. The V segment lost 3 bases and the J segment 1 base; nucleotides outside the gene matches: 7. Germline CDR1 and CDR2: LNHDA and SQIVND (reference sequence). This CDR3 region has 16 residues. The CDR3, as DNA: TGTGCCAGTAGTATCGCGGCGGGGGGCCTCCAAGAGACCCAGTACTTC. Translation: CASSIAAGGLQETQYF.

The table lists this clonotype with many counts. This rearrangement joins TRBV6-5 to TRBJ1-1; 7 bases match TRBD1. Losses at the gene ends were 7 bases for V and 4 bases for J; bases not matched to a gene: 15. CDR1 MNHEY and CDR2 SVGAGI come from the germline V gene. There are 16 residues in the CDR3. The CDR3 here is CASTPDRPRRGTEAFF. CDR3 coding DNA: TGTGCCAGCACCCCGGACAGGCCGCGACGGGGCACTGAAGCTTTCTTT.

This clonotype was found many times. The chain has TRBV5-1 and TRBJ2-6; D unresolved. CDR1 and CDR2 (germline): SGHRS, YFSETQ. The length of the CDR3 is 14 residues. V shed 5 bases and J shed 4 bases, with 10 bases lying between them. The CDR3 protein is CASRGGAGANVLTF. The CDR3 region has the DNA TGCGCCAGCAGGGGTGGCGCGGGGGCCAACGTCCTGACTTTC.

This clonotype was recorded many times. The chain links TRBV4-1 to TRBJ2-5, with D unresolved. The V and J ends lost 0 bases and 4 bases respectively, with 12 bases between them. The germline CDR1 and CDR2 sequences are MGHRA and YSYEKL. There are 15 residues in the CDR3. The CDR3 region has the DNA TGCGCCAGCAGCCAAGATCCACGCAGTGCAGAGACCCAGTACTTC. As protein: CASSQDPRSAETQYF.

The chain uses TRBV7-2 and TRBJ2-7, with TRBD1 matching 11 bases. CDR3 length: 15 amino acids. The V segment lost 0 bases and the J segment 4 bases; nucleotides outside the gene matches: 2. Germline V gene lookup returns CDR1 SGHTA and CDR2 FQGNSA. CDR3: CASSLAGQGGYEQYF. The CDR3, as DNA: TGTGCCAGCAGCTTAGCGGGACAGGGGGGATACGAGCAGTACTTC. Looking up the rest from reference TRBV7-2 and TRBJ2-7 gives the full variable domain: GAGVSQSPSNKVTEKGKDVELRCDPISGHTALYWYRQSLGQGLEFLIYFQGNSAPDKSGLPSDRFSAERTGGSVSTLTIQRTQQEDSAVYLCASSLAGQGGYEQYFGPGTRLTVT.

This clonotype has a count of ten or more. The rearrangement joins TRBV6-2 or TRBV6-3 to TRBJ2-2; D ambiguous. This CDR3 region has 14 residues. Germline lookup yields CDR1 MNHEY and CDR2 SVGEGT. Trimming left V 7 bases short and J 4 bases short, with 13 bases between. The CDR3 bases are TGTGCCAGCACCATGCGAATAATCACCGGGGAGCTGTTTTTT. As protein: CASTMRIITGELFF.

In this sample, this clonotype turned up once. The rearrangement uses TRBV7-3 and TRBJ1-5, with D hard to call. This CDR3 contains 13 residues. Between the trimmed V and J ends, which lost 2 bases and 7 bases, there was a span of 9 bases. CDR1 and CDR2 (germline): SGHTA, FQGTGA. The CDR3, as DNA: TGTGCCAGCAGCTTACAACAAGGCCAGCCCCAGCATTTT. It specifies CASSLQQGQPQHF.

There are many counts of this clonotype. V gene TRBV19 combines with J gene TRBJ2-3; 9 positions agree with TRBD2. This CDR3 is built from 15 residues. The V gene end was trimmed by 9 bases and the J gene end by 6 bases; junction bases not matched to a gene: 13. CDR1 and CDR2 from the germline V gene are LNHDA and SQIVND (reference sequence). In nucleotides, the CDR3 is TGTGCCAGCATGACTAGCGGAATGCCTGGGGATACGCAGTATTTT. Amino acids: CASMTSGMPGDTQYF.

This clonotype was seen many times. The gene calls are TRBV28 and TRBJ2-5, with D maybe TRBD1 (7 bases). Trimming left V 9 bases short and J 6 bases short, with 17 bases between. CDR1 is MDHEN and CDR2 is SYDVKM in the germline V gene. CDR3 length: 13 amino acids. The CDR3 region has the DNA TGTGCCAGTGGACAGGCCCGGGGGAAGACCCAGTACTTC. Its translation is CASGQARGKTQYF. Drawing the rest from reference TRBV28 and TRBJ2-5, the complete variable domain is DVKVTQSSRYLVKRTGEKVFLECVQDMDHENMFWYRQDPGLGLRLIYFSYDVKMKEKGDIPEGYSVSREKKERFSLILESASTNQTSMYLCASGQARGKTQYFGPGTRLLVL.

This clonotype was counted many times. The CDR3 loop is CAIGLADTQYF. CDR3 in DNA: TGTGCCATCGGCCTAGCAGATACGCAGTATTTT. V usage is TRBV10-3 and J usage is TRBJ2-3; no clear D gene. Germline CDR1 ENHRY, CDR2 SYGVKD. V lost 8 bases, J lost 4 bases, and 7 bases lay in between. The CDR3 totals 11 residues.

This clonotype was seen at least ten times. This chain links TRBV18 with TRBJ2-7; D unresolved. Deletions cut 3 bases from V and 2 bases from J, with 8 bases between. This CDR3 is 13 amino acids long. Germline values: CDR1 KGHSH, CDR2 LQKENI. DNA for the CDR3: TGTGCCAGCTCACCCCAGGATCCCTACGAGCAGTACTTC. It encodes CASSPQDPYEQYF.

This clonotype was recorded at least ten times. As DNA, the CDR3 is TGTGCCAGTTCGACCCTTGGGGAGGGGGTTAGCACAGATACGCAGTATTTT. It translates to CASSTLGEGVSTDTQYF. V usage is TRBV19 and J usage is TRBJ2-3; D is possibly TRBD2 (7 bases). Between the trimmed V and J ends, which lost 8 bases and 0 bases, there was a span of 21 bases. Germline V gene sequence: CDR1 LNHDA, CDR2 SQIVND (reference sequence). The CDR3 is 17 amino acids.

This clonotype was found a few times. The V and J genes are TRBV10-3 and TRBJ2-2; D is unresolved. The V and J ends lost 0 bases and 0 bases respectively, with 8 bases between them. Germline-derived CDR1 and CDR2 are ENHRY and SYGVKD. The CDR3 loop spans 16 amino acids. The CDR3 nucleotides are TGTGCCATCAGTGAGTCTGGCAGCGCGAACACCGGGGAGCTGTTTTTT. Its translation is CAISESGSANTGELFF.

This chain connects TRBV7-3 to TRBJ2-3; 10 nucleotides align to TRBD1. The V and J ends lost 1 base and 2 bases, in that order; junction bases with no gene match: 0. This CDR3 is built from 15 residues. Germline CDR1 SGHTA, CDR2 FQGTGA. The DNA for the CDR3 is TGTGCCAGCAGCTTAAGACAGGGGGCCACAGATACGCAGTATTTT. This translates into CASSLRQGATDTQYF.

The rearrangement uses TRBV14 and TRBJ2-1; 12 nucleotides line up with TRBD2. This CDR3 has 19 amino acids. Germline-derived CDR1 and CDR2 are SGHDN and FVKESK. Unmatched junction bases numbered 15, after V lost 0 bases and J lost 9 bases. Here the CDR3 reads CASSQDRLAGVFLDAEQFF. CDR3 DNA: TGTGCCAGCAGCCAAGACCGACTAGCGGGAGTGTTTTTGGATGCTGAGCAGTTCTTC.

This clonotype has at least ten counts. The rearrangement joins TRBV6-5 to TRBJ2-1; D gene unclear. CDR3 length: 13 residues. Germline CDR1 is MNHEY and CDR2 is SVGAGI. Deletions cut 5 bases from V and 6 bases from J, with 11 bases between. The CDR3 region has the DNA TGTGCCAGCAGTCCATGGGGTTCCAATGAGCAGTTCTTC. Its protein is CASSPWGSNEQFF.

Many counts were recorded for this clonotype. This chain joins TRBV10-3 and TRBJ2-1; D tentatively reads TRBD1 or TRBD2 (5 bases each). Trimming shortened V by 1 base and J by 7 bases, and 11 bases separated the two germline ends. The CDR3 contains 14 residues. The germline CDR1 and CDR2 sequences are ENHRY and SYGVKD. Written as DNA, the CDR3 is TGTGCCATCAGTGAGTTTAGCGAGGGGAATGAGCAGTTCTTC. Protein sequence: CAISEFSEGNEQFF.

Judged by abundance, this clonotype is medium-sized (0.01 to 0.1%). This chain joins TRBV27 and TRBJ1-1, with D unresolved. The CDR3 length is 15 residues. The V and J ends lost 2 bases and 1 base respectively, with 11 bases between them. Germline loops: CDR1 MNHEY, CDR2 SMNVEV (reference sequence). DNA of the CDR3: TGTGCCAGCAGTTTACTGGGCAGGCGGAACACTGAAGCTTTCTTT. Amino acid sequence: CASSLLGRRNTEAFF.

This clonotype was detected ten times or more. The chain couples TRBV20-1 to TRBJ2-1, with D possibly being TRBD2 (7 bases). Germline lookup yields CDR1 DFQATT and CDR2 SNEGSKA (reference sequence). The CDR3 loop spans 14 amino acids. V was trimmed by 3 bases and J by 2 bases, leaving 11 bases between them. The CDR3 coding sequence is TGCAGTGCTAGCGGGGGGCTTACCTACAATGAGCAGTTCTTC. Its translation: CSASGGLTYNEQFF.

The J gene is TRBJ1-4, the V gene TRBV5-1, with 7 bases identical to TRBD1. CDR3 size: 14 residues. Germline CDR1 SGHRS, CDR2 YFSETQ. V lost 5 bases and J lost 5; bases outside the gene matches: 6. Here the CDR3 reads CASREGAMNEKLFF. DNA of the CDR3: TGCGCCAGCAGGGAGGGGGCGATGAATGAAAAACTGTTTTTT.

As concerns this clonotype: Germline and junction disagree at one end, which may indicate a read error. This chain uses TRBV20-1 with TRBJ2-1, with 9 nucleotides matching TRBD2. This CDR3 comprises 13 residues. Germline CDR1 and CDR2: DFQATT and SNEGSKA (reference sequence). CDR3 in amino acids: CTPERGAYNGQFF. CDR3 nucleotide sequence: TGCACCCCTGAGCGGGGGGCCTACAATGGGCAGTTCTTC.

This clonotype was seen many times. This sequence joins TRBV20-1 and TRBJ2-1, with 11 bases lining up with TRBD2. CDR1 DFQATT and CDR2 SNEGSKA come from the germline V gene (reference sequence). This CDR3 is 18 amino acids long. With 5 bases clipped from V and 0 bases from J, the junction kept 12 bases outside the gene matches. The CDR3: CSALGTSGKGVSYNEQFF. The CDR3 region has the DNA TGCAGTGCTCTAGGGACTAGCGGCAAGGGGGTCTCCTACAATGAGCAGTTCTTC.

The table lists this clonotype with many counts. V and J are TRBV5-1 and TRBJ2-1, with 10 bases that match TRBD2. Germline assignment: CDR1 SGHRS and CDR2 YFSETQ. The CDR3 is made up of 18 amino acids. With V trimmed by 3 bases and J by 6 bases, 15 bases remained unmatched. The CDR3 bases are TGCGCCAGCAGCTGGACGGTCCCGGGACTAGCGCAACCCAATGAGCAGTTCTTC. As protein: CASSWTVPGLAQPNEQFF.